The 25 T cell receptor beta chains in this list originate from one sample, sequenced in a study of cytomegalovirus exposure and HLA in healthy donors. With 60 Vbeta and 13 Jbeta primers, the PCR was carried out. Assay: immunoSEQ multiplex PCR; the TCRdb copy retains only in-frame clones and omits some. The sample records approximately 240,000 clones, approximately 82% being singletons. Sequenced material: PBMCs. Receptors were obtained from a woman in her thirties or forties in good health and CMV-seronegative.

On this clone itself: At one of its ends the junction is not consistent with the germline gene, which may arise from a read error. The gene calls are TRBV19 and TRBJ1-2, with D possibly TRBD1 on 6 matching bases. Germline CDR1 LNHDA, CDR2 SQIVND (reference sequence). This CDR3 region has 12 residues. The DNA of the CDR3 is TGTGCCAGTAGTCTACAAGGGGGGGACATGGATTTC. Amino acids: CASSLQGGDMDF. Complete variable domain (other parts from reference TRBV19 and TRBJ1-2): DGGITQSPKYLFRKEGQNVTLSCEQNLNHDAMYWYRQDPGQGLRLIYYSQIVNDFQKGDIAEGYSVSREKKESFPLTVTSAQKNPTAFYLCASSLQGGDMDFGSGTRLTVV.

The rearrangement joins TRBV9 to TRBJ2-1; D uncertain. The V end lost 6 bases, the J end lost 6 bases, and 10 bases lay between the germline ends. The length of the CDR3 is 12 residues. The germline gives CDR1 SGDLS, CDR2 YYNGEE. The CDR3 spells CASNRVGNEQFF. CDR3 DNA: TGTGCCAGCAATAGAGTTGGCAATGAGCAGTTCTTC.

V usage is TRBV19 and J usage is TRBJ1-1; D is unclear. Trimming cost V 8 bases and J 5 bases, with 9 bases left between them. CDR3 length: 11 residues. Germline V gene data show CDR1 as LNHDA and CDR2 as SQIVND (reference sequence). CDR3 DNA: TGTGCCAGTGTGGCGGGGACTGAAGCTTTCTTT. It specifies CASVAGTEAFF.

The genes are TRBV9 and TRBJ1-1; 7 bases align to TRBD1. The V gene's germline CDR1 is SGDLS and CDR2 YYNGEE. There are 15 residues in the CDR3. V shed 3 bases and J 4 bases; nucleotides not matched to a gene: 9. This CDR3 reads CASSENGQVSTEAFF. The DNA for the CDR3 is TGTGCCAGCAGCGAAAACGGACAGGTCTCCACTGAAGCTTTCTTT.

This chain's CDR3 is CASSLLSDSVCTF. For the CDR3, the DNA is TGTGCCAGCAGCTTATTAAGCGACAGTGTGTGCACCTTC. The V gene is TRBV11-2, the J gene TRBJ1-2; perhaps TRBD1 as D (5 bases). This CDR3 is 13 amino acids long. V was trimmed by 2 bases and J by 13 bases, leaving 17 bases between them. Germline values: CDR1 SGHAT, CDR2 FQNNGV.

This rearrangement joins TRBV30 to TRBJ1-1, with D possibly matching TRBD1 (6 bases). Trimming shortened V by 7 bases and J by 5 bases, and 11 bases separated the two germline ends. The CDR3 has 11 amino acids. Germline V gene sequence: CDR1 GTSNPN, CDR2 SVGIG (reference sequence). CDR3 amino acids: CAFIRGTEAFF. The CDR3 DNA reads as TGTGCCTTCATCAGGGGTACTGAAGCTTTCTTT.

The rearrangement joins TRBV19 to TRBJ2-6; weak D call: TRBD1 (5 bases). Germline values: CDR1 LNHDA, CDR2 SQIVND (reference sequence). Trimming cost V 3 bases and J 2 bases, with 11 bases left between them. CDR3 length: 16 residues. CDR3 bases: TGTGCCAGTAGTATTAGGGTAGGGGCTGGGGCCAACGTCCTGACTTTC. Translating it yields CASSIRVGAGANVLTF.

The rearrangement uses TRBV15 and TRBJ2-1; tentatively, D is TRBD2 (6 bases). The germline V and J ends were trimmed by 5 bases and 5 bases, with 16 bases remaining between them. Germline V gene data show CDR1 as LNHNV and CDR2 as YYDKDF (reference sequence). The CDR3 length is 15 residues. As DNA, the CDR3 is TGTGCCACCAGCCCCCCCGGGGAGGCCAACAATGAGCAGTTCTTC. This sequence encodes CATSPPGEANNEQFF.

The CDR3 DNA follows: TGTGCCAGCAGCCACCTACTCCAGGGGGTCGTACCCAAAAACATTCAGTACTTC. Translating gives CASSHLLQGVVPKNIQYF. The rearrangement links TRBV4-2 to TRBJ2-4, with 7 bases identical to TRBD1. From germline, CDR1 is LGHNA and CDR2 YNFKEQ. V dropped 3 bases and J dropped 2; count of bases not matched to a gene: 13. CDR3 size: 18 residues.

The rearrangement uses TRBV5-1 and TRBJ2-2, with D unclear. CDR3 length equals 13 residues. V shed 0 bases and J shed 4 bases, with 4 bases lying between them. The germline gives CDR1 SGHRS, CDR2 YFSETQ. The CDR3 DNA reads TGCGCCAGCAGCTTGGTTCTCACCGGGGAGCTGTTTTTT. As protein: CASSLVLTGELFF. The entire variable domain, with the rest obtained from reference TRBV5-1 and TRBJ2-2, is as follows: KAGVTQTPRYLIKTRGQQVTLSCSPISGHRSVSWYQQTPGQGLQFLFEYFSETQRNKGNFPGRFSGRQFSNSRSEMNVSTLELGDSALYLCASSLVLTGELFFGEGSRLTVL.

In its sample, this clone was seen once. The rearrangement joins TRBV9 to TRBJ2-1, with D maybe TRBD2 (6 bases). V lost 3 bases to trimming and J lost 4 bases, with 14 bases between them. The germline V gene encodes CDR1 SGDLS and CDR2 YYNGEE. CDR3 length: 15 residues. The CDR3 sequence: CASSGALSGYNEQFF. CDR3 in DNA: TGTGCCAGCAGCGGAGCTCTTAGCGGTTACAATGAGCAGTTCTTC.

This chain joins TRBV10-3 and TRBJ1-5; TRBD1 matches at 8 bases. CDR1 is ENHRY and CDR2 is SYGVKD in the germline V gene. Trimming at V came to 6 bases and at J to 2 bases, leaving 6 bases not matched to a gene. The CDR3 has 15 amino acids. For the CDR3, the DNA is TGTGCCATCAGGCCACAGGGGGGCGGCAATCAGCCCCAGCATTTT. This encodes CAIRPQGGGNQPQHF.

This chain links TRBV21-1 with TRBJ2-7; no check of the table's D call, TRBD2, against the DNA was made. TRBV21-1 is assigned pseudogene status. This CDR3 is 15 amino acids long. CDR3 bases: TGTGCCAGCAGCAAATCAGAGTCGGGAGCCTACGAGCAGTACTTC. Protein: CASSKSESGAYEQYF.

The chain recombines TRBV5-4 with TRBJ1-1, with D perhaps TRBD1 (5 bases). The germline gives CDR1 SGHNT, CDR2 YYREEE (reference sequence). Trimming removed 4 bases at V and 1 base at J, with 11 bases between. The length of the CDR3 is 14 residues. The CDR3, as DNA: TGTGCCAGCAGCCTGGGACGGAGGAACACTGAAGCTTTCTTT. This encodes CASSLGRRNTEAFF.

V usage is TRBV5-1 and J usage is TRBJ1-1; D remains unclear. Trimming cost V 5 bases and J 5 bases, with 16 bases left between them. CDR1 and CDR2 (germline): SGHRS, YFSETQ. The CDR3 runs 14 residues. Here the CDR3 reads CASRMGSGSTEAFF. CDR3 in DNA: TGCGCCAGCAGAATGGGGTCGGGGAGTACTGAAGCTTTCTTT.

This clone was picked up a small number of times. This CDR3 is also generated by other DNA sequences in the sample. The rearrangement links TRBV2 to TRBJ1-2; 10 bases are shared with TRBD1. J was trimmed by 2 bases and V by 6 bases; bases with no gene match: 0. CDR1 is SNHLY and CDR2 is FYNNEI in the germline V gene. The CDR3 contains 13 residues. CDR3 in DNA: TGTGCCAGCAGGGGACAGGGGAACTATGGCTACACCTTC. It codes for CASRGQGNYGYTF. Full variable domain (rest looked up from reference TRBV2 and TRBJ1-2): EPEVTQTPSHQVTQMGQEVILRCVPISNHLYFYWYRQILGQKVEFLVSFYNNEISEKSEIFDDQFSVERPDGSNFTLKIRSTKLEDSAMYFCASRGQGNYGYTFGSGTRLTVV.

The V gene is TRBV27, the J gene TRBJ1-5; TRBD1 might be the D (6 bases). CDR1 and CDR2 from the germline V gene are MNHEY and SMNVEV (reference sequence). The CDR3 runs 13 residues. The V gene lost 8 bases and the J gene lost 2 bases, with 10 bases spanning the gap. For the CDR3, the DNA is TGTGCCAGCGCACAGGGCCGCAATCAGCCCCAGCATTTT. It codes for CASAQGRNQPQHF.

V is TRBV20-1 and J is TRBJ2-1, with a possible D match to TRBD1 (5 bases). The V end lost 8 bases, the J end lost 9 bases, and 14 bases lay between the germline ends. Germline-derived CDR1 and CDR2 are DFQATT and SNEGSKA (reference sequence). The CDR3 extends over 11 amino acids. This chain's CDR3 is CSPRWGGEQFF. As DNA, the CDR3 is TGCAGTCCACGGTGGGGCGGTGAGCAGTTCTTC.

The gene calls are TRBV5-1 and TRBJ1-2; TRBD1 agrees at 8 bases. J was trimmed by 5 bases and V by 3 bases; bases with no gene match: 12. CDR1 is SGHRS and CDR2 is YFSETQ in the germline V gene. The CDR3 spans 16 residues. The CDR3 nucleotides read TGCGCCAGCAGCTCCGACAGGGGATGGAAGGGATATGGCTACACCTTC. Translated: CASSSDRGWKGYGYTF.

The chain has TRBV5-1 and TRBJ2-2; D is unresolved. The CDR3 covers 14 residues. V lost 4 bases and J 0 bases, leaving 7 bases between the germline ends. Germline values: CDR1 SGHRS, CDR2 YFSETQ. CDR3 protein: CASSEVANTGELFF. CDR3 nucleotides: TGCGCCAGCAGCGAGGTTGCGAACACCGGGGAGCTGTTTTTT.

This sequence joins TRBV30 and TRBJ1-5, with 11 nucleotides matching TRBD1. In germline, CDR1 is GTSNPN, CDR2 SVGIG (reference sequence). V lost 0 bases, J lost 0 bases, and 13 bases stayed unmatched. This CDR3 region has 20 residues. The CDR3 is CAWSVLRGQGGPYSNQPQHF. The CDR3, as DNA: TGTGCCTGGAGTGTACTTAGGGGACAGGGGGGGCCCTATAGCAATCAGCCCCAGCATTTT.

V gene TRBV18 combines with J gene TRBJ1-4; D gene unclear. CDR1 and CDR2 from the germline V gene are KGHSH and LQKENI. Trimming shortened V by 3 bases and J by 0 bases, and 5 bases separated the two germline ends. The CDR3 totals 14 residues. This CDR3 is CASSPLATNEKLFF. The CDR3 DNA reads as TGTGCCAGCTCACCCCTCGCAACTAATGAAAAACTGTTTTTT.

The chain joins TRBV6-5 to TRBJ1-1, with D tentatively TRBD1 (5 bases). The CDR3 contains 11 residues. V was trimmed by 7 bases and J by 11 bases, leaving 14 bases between them. The germline V gene has CDR1 MNHEY and CDR2 SVGAGI. DNA for the CDR3: TGTGCCAGCAATCGGGGGAATGGGGCTTTCTTT. Its translation: CASNRGNGAFF.

This clone has just one count. The V and J genes are TRBV5-1 and TRBJ2-1, with D possibly being TRBD2 (6 bases). V lost 3 bases and J lost 3, with 10 bases in between. The CDR3 is 14 amino acids. CDR1 is SGHRS and CDR2 is YFSETQ in the germline V gene. CDR3 protein: CASSSGENYNEQFF. The CDR3 nucleotides are TGCGCCAGCAGCTCGGGGGAGAACTACAATGAGCAGTTCTTC.

CDR3 protein: CASSLVSAGTPHSGNTIYF. The CDR3 DNA reads as TGTGCCAGCAGCCTGGTTTCGGCCGGGACACCCCACTCTGGAAACACCATATATTTT. The chain combines TRBV7-6 with TRBJ1-3, with D possibly being TRBD1 (6 bases). The CDR3 loop spans 19 amino acids. V shed 5 bases and J shed 0 bases, with 23 bases lying between them. CDR1 and CDR2 from the germline V gene are SGHVS and FNYEAQ. Full variable domain (rest looked up from reference TRBV7-6 and TRBJ1-3): GAGVSQSPRYKVTKRGQDVALRCDPISGHVSLYWYRQALGQGPEFLTYFNYEAQQDKSGLPNDRFSAERPEGSISTLTIQRTEQRDSAMYRCASSLVSAGTPHSGNTIYFGEGSWLTVV.